These T cell receptor beta chains were read from a single sample in a study of blood T cell repertoires in COVID-19. Generated by immunoSEQ multiplex PCR, the TCRdb table keeps only in-frame clones and is missing some. This repertoire shows 120,000 or so clones, approximately 80% found once; its top ten account for 10% to 15%. Sequencing was carried out using peripheral blood. Receptors originate from a man aged 55 to 69 with acute or convalescent COVID-19. The CDR3 runs from the conserved cysteine through the conserved F or W. Fields, in order: D gene, J gene, clone size, V gene, CDR3 protein, CDR3 DNA. D genes are given only for firm matches. Part of the rows lack a size; the others show once, few, many or a class for expanded clones.

TRBD2,TRBJ2-7,NA,TRBV9,CASSAGTSGSHEQYF,TGTGCCAGCAGCGCTGGGACTAGCGGGAGCCACGAGCAGTACTTC
NA,TRBJ1-3,once,TRBV4-1,CASSQVARETGNTIYF,TGCGCCAGCAGCCAAGTCGCCAGGGAAACTGGAAACACCATATATTTT
NA,TRBJ2-7,NA,TRBV19,CASSMEEGTSYEQYF,TGTGCCAGTAGTATGGAGGAAGGCACTTCCTACGAGCAGTACTTC
TRBD1,TRBJ1-6,NA,TRBV14,CASGQGESPLHF,TGTGCCAGCGGACAGGGTGAATCACCCCTCCACTTT
TRBD1,TRBJ1-5,NA,TRBV28,CASSKRRTGDSNQPQHF,TGTGCCAGCAGCAAACGACGGACAGGGGATAGCAATCAGCCCCAGCATTTT
TRBD2,TRBJ2-3,few,TRBV4-2,CASSQDLSAGGRDTQYF,TGTGCCAGCAGCCAAGATCTCTCAGCGGGAGGGAGAGATACGCAGTATTTT
NA,TRBJ2-7,NA,TRBV11-2,CASRTGNGAYEQYF,TGTGCCAGCAGAACTGGCAACGGAGCCTACGAGCAGTACTTC
NA,TRBJ2-2,NA,TRBV24-1,CAIRHANTGELFF,TGTGCCATACGACATGCGAACACCGGGGAGCTGTTTTTT
TRBD1,TRBJ1-5,NA,TRBV5-1,CASSAGQEGQPQHF,TGCGCCAGCAGCGCGGGACAGGAAGGTCAGCCCCAGCATTTT
NA,TRBJ1-2,NA,TRBV7-3,CASSSTGHGYTF,TGTGCCAGCAGCTCCACTGGTCATGGCTACACCTTC